Below are 28 T cell receptor beta chains sequenced from a single sample in a study of blood T cell repertoires in COVID-19. Sequencing was performed with immunoSEQ multiplex PCR; in TCRdb, only in-frame clones are kept and a portion is missing. The sample has under 35,000 clones, 88% seen once. The sequenced sample consisted of peripheral blood. Source of these receptors: a man in his 60s with active COVID-19.

In DNA form, the CDR3 reads TGCGCCAGCAGCCAAGCCCGGGTAGTGGTGGGCGAGCAGTACTTC. Its protein product is CASSQARVVVGEQYF. V gene TRBV4-1 combines with J gene TRBJ2-7; no definite D call. Germline V gene sequence: CDR1 MGHRA, CDR2 YSYEKL. The germline V and J ends were trimmed by 1 base and 6 bases, with 16 bases remaining between them. The CDR3 length is 15 residues.

V is TRBV5-4 and J is TRBJ1-3, with TRBD1 identical over 11 bases. Unmatched junction bases numbered 6, after V lost 3 bases and J lost 1 base. The CDR3 sequence is 17 residues long. Germline loops: CDR1 SGHNT, CDR2 YYREEE (reference sequence). CDR3 in amino acids: CASSWGGQGVSGNTIYF. CDR3 in DNA: TGTGCCAGCAGCTGGGGGGGACAGGGGGTGTCTGGAAACACCATATATTTT.

For the CDR3, the DNA is TGCGCCAGCAGCCGGGACAGGGAAAATTCACCCCTCCACTTT. Translating gives CASSRDRENSPLHF. This rearrangement joins TRBV5-1 to TRBJ1-6, with 9 bases lining up with TRBD1. The trim removed 4 bases at V and 7 bases at J, leaving 3 bases unmatched. Germline V gene lookup returns CDR1 SGHRS and CDR2 YFSETQ. The CDR3 loop spans 14 amino acids.

The chain couples TRBV10-2 to TRBJ2-1; possibly TRBD2 for D (6 bases). Germline CDR1 and CDR2: WSHSY and SAAADI. Trimming pared 9 bases from V and 2 bases from J, leaving 20 bases between. The CDR3 runs 16 residues. CDR3 in amino acids: CASNRAGGGTYNEQFF. DNA of the CDR3: TGCGCCAGTAACCGAGCGGGCGGAGGCACCTACAATGAGCAGTTCTTC.

The V and J genes are TRBV5-3 and TRBJ2-7; 8 nucleotides agree with TRBD2. TRBV5-3 counts as an open reading frame of uncertain function. The CDR3 consists of 16 residues. Trimming cost V 4 bases and J 2 bases; bases outside gene matches: 11. The CDR3 region has the DNA TGTGCCAGAAGCCCCCGGGGGGGGAGAAAAGCCTACGAGCAGTACTTC. This encodes CARSPRGGRKAYEQYF.

This clone was recorded a few times. This chain uses TRBV6-5 with TRBJ1-5, with a weak D call TRBD1 (5 bases). This CDR3 is built from 16 residues. The V gene's germline CDR1 is MNHEY and CDR2 SVGAGI. Trimming took 4 bases from V and 2 from J, leaving 15 bases between them. The CDR3 region has the DNA TGTGCCAGCAGTTCCTCCTGGACACGCCGCAATCAGCCCCAGCATTTT. The encoded protein is CASSSSWTRRNQPQHF.

The gene calls are TRBV7-9 and TRBJ1-2, with D hard to call. Between the trimmed V and J ends, which lost 1 base and 11 bases, there was a span of 11 bases. Germline V gives CDR1 SEHNR, CDR2 FQNEAQ (reference sequence). The length of the CDR3 is 12 residues. CDR3 sequence: CASSLEVVEYTF. CDR3 nucleotide sequence: TGTGCCAGCAGCTTAGAGGTGGTGGAGTACACCTTC.

The rearrangement uses TRBV21-1 and TRBJ2-5; the table gives TRBD2 as D, unverified against the DNA. TRBV21-1 constitutes a pseudogene. This CDR3 is 14 amino acids long. The CDR3 DNA follows: TGTGCCAGCAGCAAAGTGGCTAGCTGGGAGACCCAGTACTTC. It translates to CASSKVASWETQYF.

CDR3 protein: CASSYPQWREGYNEQFF. DNA for the CDR3: TGTGCCAGCAGTTACCCCCAGTGGCGGGAGGGATACAATGAGCAGTTCTTC. The chain joins TRBV6-2 or TRBV6-3 to TRBJ2-1, with TRBD2 matching over 9 bases. This CDR3 comprises 17 residues. Trimming cost V 2 bases and J 4 bases; bases outside gene matches: 9. Germline CDR1 and CDR2: MNHEY and SVGEGT.

The genes are TRBV20-1 and TRBJ2-5; D perhaps matches TRBD1 (6 bases). Germline V CDR1 and CDR2: DFQATT, SNEGSKA (reference sequence). Deletions cut 3 bases from V and 2 bases from J, with 16 bases between. The CDR3 runs to 15 residues. The CDR3, as DNA: TGCAGTGCTAGTGTCCCACAGGGCCGGCAAGAGACCCAGTACTTC. Translating gives CSASVPQGRQETQYF.

The chain combines TRBV7-2 with TRBJ2-7; D perhaps matches TRBD2 (6 bases). The CDR3 length is 15 residues. Germline-derived CDR1 and CDR2 are SGHTA and FQGNSA. V was shortened by 4 bases and J by 2 bases, with 15 bases between the two germline ends. The CDR3 DNA is TGTGCCAGCAGCTCCTCCCCCGGGAGCCCCTACGAGCAGTACTTC. It translates to CASSSSPGSPYEQYF.

The chain is built from TRBV11-2 and TRBJ1-3, with 9 bases that match TRBD1. The germline V gene has CDR1 SGHAT and CDR2 FQNNGV. The CDR3 totals 15 residues. Unmatched junction bases numbered 7, after V lost 0 bases and J lost 10 bases. The CDR3 region has the DNA TGTGCCAGCAGCTTAGATGGGACAGGGAAGGAGACCATATATTTT. Translating gives CASSLDGTGKETIYF.

This clone came up once. This chain joins TRBV5-5 and TRBJ2-4, with D possibly TRBD2 on 5 matching bases. Per germline, CDR1 SGHKS and CDR2 YYEKEE (reference sequence). V gave up 4 bases and J gave up 6 bases, with 14 bases separating them. The CDR3 is 14 residues long. CDR3 DNA sequence: TGTGCCAGCAGCCCTCGGGAAAATAGAAACATTCAGTACTTC. This codes for CASSPRENRNIQYF.

The gene calls are TRBV28 and TRBJ1-2, with D possibly being TRBD1 (5 bases). The CDR3 covers 17 residues. The ends were cut back, 3 bases at V and 3 bases at J, with 20 bases in the middle. Germline assignment: CDR1 MDHEN and CDR2 SYDVKM. The chain's CDR3 is CASSFGGTTGNYYGYTF. In DNA, the CDR3 is TGTGCCAGCAGTTTTGGAGGGACGACGGGTAACTACTATGGCTACACCTTC.

The chain links TRBV5-1 to TRBJ1-1; 7 nucleotides agree with TRBD1. Trimming took 4 bases from V and 3 from J; bases not matched to a gene: 9. The CDR3 covers 15 residues. Germline V gene sequence: CDR1 SGHRS, CDR2 YFSETQ. CDR3 loop: CASSGAPTGYTEAFF. The DNA of the CDR3 is TGCGCCAGCAGCGGAGCCCCGACAGGGTACACTGAAGCTTTCTTT. Full variable domain (rest looked up from reference TRBV5-1 and TRBJ1-1): KAGVTQTPRYLIKTRGQQVTLSCSPISGHRSVSWYQQTPGQGLQFLFEYFSETQRNKGNFPGRFSGRQFSNSRSEMNVSTLELGDSALYLCASSGAPTGYTEAFFGQGTRLTVV.

V gene TRBV27 combines with J gene TRBJ2-1; no clear D. CDR3 length equals 17 residues. Trimming removed 2 bases at V and 3 bases at J, with 17 bases between. Germline V gives CDR1 MNHEY, CDR2 SMNVEV (reference sequence). In DNA, the CDR3 is TGTGCCAGCAGTTTAGCACCCGATATAGTTTACTACAATGAGCAGTTCTTC. Translated, it gives CASSLAPDIVYYNEQFF.

V and J are TRBV2 and TRBJ2-1, with 7 bases that match TRBD2. The V gene end was trimmed by 6 bases and the J gene end by 9 bases; junction bases not matched to a gene: 11. The CDR3 totals 14 residues. Germline loops: CDR1 SNHLY, CDR2 FYNNEI. The CDR3 sequence is CASRWGGGPTEQFF. CDR3 sequence (DNA): TGTGCCAGCAGGTGGGGGGGAGGGCCAACTGAGCAGTTCTTC.

V is TRBV18 and J is TRBJ2-7, with 10 bases matching TRBD2. This CDR3 has 14 amino acids. V shed 3 bases and J 5 bases; nucleotides not matched to a gene: 4. Germline lookup yields CDR1 KGHSH and CDR2 LQKENI. The CDR3 region is CASSPTSGIHEQYF. CDR3 DNA sequence: TGTGCCAGCTCACCCACTAGCGGGATCCACGAGCAGTACTTC.

This chain uses TRBV7-6 with TRBJ2-3; D gene unclear. The CDR3 loop spans 12 amino acids. Germline V gene data show CDR1 as SGHVS and CDR2 as FNYEAQ. The V gene lost 5 bases and the J gene lost 3 bases, with 6 bases spanning the gap. The CDR3 DNA reads TGTGCCAGCAGCCTACCGACAGATACGCAGTATTTT. It encodes CASSLPTDTQYF.

J is TRBJ2-1 and V is TRBV28, with 9 bases that match TRBD2. V lost 3 bases and J lost 6; bases outside the gene matches: 9. Per the germline V gene, CDR1 is MDHEN and CDR2 is SYDVKM. The CDR3 totals 16 residues. The CDR3 loop is CASSLFSGRVSNEQFF. The DNA of the CDR3 is TGTGCCAGCAGTTTGTTTAGCGGGAGAGTAAGCAATGAGCAGTTCTTC. The variable domain in full, completed from reference TRBV28 and TRBJ2-1, reads DVKVTQSSRYLVKRTGEKVFLECVQDMDHENMFWYRQDPGLGLRLIYFSYDVKMKEKGDIPEGYSVSREKKERFSLILESASTNQTSMYLCASSLFSGRVSNEQFFGPGTRLTVL.

This chain links TRBV3-1 (or the pseudogene TRBV3-2) with TRBJ2-5; D uncertain. V was trimmed by 0 bases and J by 3 bases, leaving 17 bases between them. Germline V CDR1 and CDR2: LGHDT, YNNKEL (reference sequence). The CDR3 has 17 amino acids. The CDR3 sequence is CASSQDSSGWQKETQYF. CDR3 nucleotides: TGTGCCAGCAGCCAAGATAGCTCTGGGTGGCAAAAAGAGACCCAGTACTTC.

The chain recombines TRBV2 with TRBJ1-2; no firm D call. Looked up from germline, CDR1 is SNHLY and CDR2 is FYNNEI. This CDR3 contains 15 residues. Trimming pared 6 bases from V and 5 bases from J, leaving 19 bases between. The CDR3 DNA is TGTGCCAGCAGCAGCGGACCGGTGGTTACGTATGGCTACACCTTC. This encodes CASSSGPVVTYGYTF.

The rearrangement uses TRBV6-6 and TRBJ1-1; D unresolved. Per germline, CDR1 MNHNY and CDR2 SVGAGI (reference sequence). Trimming pared 4 bases from V and 1 base from J, leaving 10 bases between. The CDR3 length is 14 residues. CDR3 DNA sequence: TGTGCCAGCAGTTTATCAGGAGGGAACACTGAAGCTTTCTTT. Translation gives CASSLSGGNTEAFF.

The chain recombines TRBV19 with TRBJ2-6; D perhaps matches TRBD1 (6 bases). V lost 5 bases to trimming and J lost 4 bases, with 15 bases between them. Looked up from germline, CDR1 is LNHDA and CDR2 is SQIVND (reference sequence). There are 16 residues in the CDR3. CDR3 coding DNA: TGTGCCAGTAGTCTACCCATGACAGGCGGGGCCAACGTCCTGACTTTC. The encoded protein is CASSLPMTGGANVLTF.

The V call is TRBV2, the J call TRBJ1-2; unclear D gene. V dropped 2 bases and J dropped 0 bases, with 7 bases sitting between them. Germline-derived CDR1 and CDR2 are SNHLY and FYNNEI. This CDR3 has 14 residues. CDR3 nucleotide sequence: TGTGCCAGCAGTGAACTCGGTGCTAACTATGGCTACACCTTC. This codes for CASSELGANYGYTF.

The chain links TRBV7-8 to TRBJ2-5; D possibly corresponds to TRBD2 (5 bases). V lost 5 bases, J lost 2 bases, and 12 bases lay in between. This CDR3 is built from 14 residues. The V gene's germline CDR1 is SGHVS and CDR2 FQNEAQ. CDR3 in DNA: TGTGCCAGCAGCCGAACTAGGGTACAAGAGACCCAGTACTTC. Translating gives CASSRTRVQETQYF.

V gene TRBV11-2 combines with J gene TRBJ2-1; a weak D match, TRBD2 (6 bases). Germline V gene sequence: CDR1 SGHAT, CDR2 FQNNGV. V dropped 3 bases and J dropped 6 bases, with 21 bases sitting between them. The CDR3 has 17 residues. The DNA for the CDR3 is TGTGCCAGCAGCTTTTCAGAAACTAGCAGATTCCTCAATGAGCAGTTCTTC. This codes for CASSFSETSRFLNEQFF.

J is TRBJ1-3 and V is TRBV5-1, with 7 bases matching TRBD1. Germline V gene data show CDR1 as SGHRS and CDR2 as YFSETQ. CDR3 length: 14 residues. The trim removed 4 bases at V and 4 bases at J, leaving 5 bases unmatched. CDR3 amino acids: CASSNWDSGNTIYF. As DNA, the CDR3 is TGCGCCAGCAGCAATTGGGACAGCGGAAACACCATATATTTT.